A single sample is the source of the 21 T cell receptor beta chains below, sequenced in a study of CD8 T cells in ankylosing spondylitis. MiXCR, run by TCRdb on the 5' RACE reads, gives a single entry per CDR3 protein. The sample lists a few hundred thousand distinct CDR3 sequences; around 7.6% were seen once. Antigens for these TCRs are unknown. The study, taken as a whole, reports: What seemed typical of ankylosing spondylitis blood was a TCR beta motif built from about 8 highly homologous variants.

The sequenced material came from blood, either unsorted or a sorted T cell fraction (not recorded which). Receptor source: a male donor with ankylosing spondylitis.

The chain combines TRBV19 with TRBJ2-2, with TRBD1 matching 9 bases. CDR1 is LNHDA, CDR2 SQIVND, per germline (reference sequence). V was pared by 5 bases and J by 4 bases, with 5 bases of the junction left unmatched. The CDR3 is 15 amino acids. CDR3 amino acids: CASSPGTGTTGELFF. DNA for the CDR3: TGTGCCAGTAGTCCCGGGACAGGGACCACCGGGGAGCTGTTTTTT.

This clonotype showed up just a few times. The rearrangement joins TRBV7-9 to TRBJ1-1, with D tentatively TRBD1 (5 bases). Trimming took off 6 bases at V and 1 base at J, with 6 bases between the two ends. Germline CDR1 SEHNR, CDR2 FQNEAQ (reference sequence). The CDR3 covers 12 residues. CDR3 sequence reads: CASSGTNTEAFF. The CDR3 DNA follows: TGTGCCAGCAGTGGGACGAACACTGAAGCTTTCTTT.

There are many counts of this clonotype. The gene calls are TRBV4-2 and TRBJ2-7, with a weak D call TRBD1 (7 bases). Per the germline V gene, CDR1 is LGHNA and CDR2 is YNFKEQ. V lost 4 bases and J lost 5, with 12 bases in between. The CDR3 has 13 amino acids. This CDR3 reads CASSPTGRNEQYF. As DNA, the CDR3 is TGTGCCAGCAGCCCGACAGGGAGGAACGAGCAGTACTTC.

This clonotype was seen more than once but under ten times. V usage is TRBV12-3 or TRBV12-4 and J usage is TRBJ1-1, with D maybe TRBD1 (5 bases). There are 13 residues in the CDR3. Trimming stripped 3 bases from V and 8 bases from J, with 13 bases between. CDR3 nucleotides: TGTGCCAGCAGTTTCCAGGGACGGCTAGAAGCTTTCTTT. Protein: CASSFQGRLEAFF.

The genes are TRBV11-2 and TRBJ2-1; D perhaps matches TRBD2 (5 bases). CDR1 and CDR2 (germline): SGHAT, FQNNGV. The CDR3 length is 15 residues. Trimming shortened V by 6 bases and J by 0 bases, and 12 bases separated the two germline ends. This chain's CDR3 is CASRHSGNSYNEQFF. CDR3 coding DNA: TGTGCCAGCAGACACAGCGGTAACTCCTACAATGAGCAGTTCTTC.

J is TRBJ2-5 and V is TRBV5-1; tentatively, D is TRBD2 (5 bases). Germline CDR1 reads SGHRS; CDR2 reads YFSETQ. The CDR3 length is 14 residues. The V and J ends lost 4 bases and 5 bases respectively, with 15 bases between them. The CDR3 coding sequence is TGCGCCAGCAGCCTCGGACTGGACCTGGAGACCCAGTACTTC. Its translation: CASSLGLDLETQYF. The whole variable domain, remainder taken from reference TRBV5-1 and TRBJ2-5, is KAGVTQTPRYLIKTRGQQVTLSCSPISGHRSVSWYQQTPGQGLQFLFEYFSETQRNKGNFPGRFSGRQFSNSRSEMNVSTLELGDSALYLCASSLGLDLETQYFGPGTRLLVL.

The V gene is TRBV28, the J gene TRBJ2-3; D is perhaps TRBD1 (5 bases). Germline V gives CDR1 MDHEN, CDR2 SYDVKM. The CDR3 is 15 residues long. Deletions cut 2 bases from V and 6 bases from J, with 15 bases between. The CDR3 reads CASSLGPGSMDTQYF. The CDR3 bases are TGTGCCAGCAGTTTAGGACCAGGGTCTATGGATACGCAGTATTTT. The full variable domain, in which reference TRBV28 and TRBJ2-3 provide the parts outside the CDR3, is DVKVTQSSRYLVKRTGEKVFLECVQDMDHENMFWYRQDPGLGLRLIYFSYDVKMKEKGDIPEGYSVSREKKERFSLILESASTNQTSMYLCASSLGPGSMDTQYFGPGTRLTVL.

The rearrangement joins TRBV20-1 to TRBJ1-2, with D tentatively TRBD1 (5 bases). The CDR3 runs to 13 residues. Germline V gene data show CDR1 as DFQATT and CDR2 as SNEGSKA (reference sequence). V was pared by 5 bases and J by 5 bases, with 15 bases between. The CDR3 region has the DNA TGCAGTGCTTTTAGGGGCCGAGGATATGGCTACACCTTC. Translating it yields CSAFRGRGYGYTF.

This clonotype was seen repeatedly, ten times or more. The chain links TRBV4-3 to TRBJ2-3; D is unclear. The CDR3 contains 12 residues. The germline CDR1 and CDR2 sequences are LGHNA and YSLEER. The germline V and J ends were trimmed by 3 bases and 8 bases, with 9 bases remaining between them. CDR3 protein: CASSQVGRTQYF. CDR3 nucleotide sequence: TGCGCCAGCAGCCAGGTCGGTCGTACGCAGTATTTT.

V and J are TRBV30 and TRBJ2-5, with D perhaps matching TRBD1 or TRBD2 (5 bases each). The CDR3 length is 12 residues. The germline V and J ends were trimmed by 5 bases and 1 base, with 8 bases remaining between them. CDR1 and CDR2 from the germline V gene are GTSNPN and SVGIG (reference sequence). The CDR3 coding sequence is TGTGCCTGGTCTGGGGGCCAAGAGACCCAGTACTTC. Translating gives CAWSGGQETQYF.

Only a few counts were recorded for this clonotype. The V and J genes are TRBV15 and TRBJ1-6; no definite D call. The germline gives CDR1 LNHNV, CDR2 YYDKDF (reference sequence). The CDR3 consists of 15 residues. Trimming removed 0 bases from V and 4 bases from J, with 7 bases in between. The CDR3 protein is CATSRDWGYNSPLHF. The CDR3, as DNA: TGTGCCACCAGCAGAGATTGGGGTTATAATTCACCCCTCCACTTT.

This clonotype was seen at least ten times. This chain links TRBV18 with TRBJ1-4; no clear D. V was clipped by 0 bases and J by 6 bases, with 8 bases between them. Germline CDR1 KGHSH, CDR2 LQKENI. The CDR3 is made up of 14 amino acids. CDR3 region: CASSPPEVDEKLFF. As DNA, the CDR3 is TGTGCCAGCTCACCACCCGAGGTGGATGAAAAACTGTTTTTT.

In its sample, this clonotype was seen many times. The chain recombines TRBV5-1 with TRBJ2-7; tentative D call: TRBD2 (6 bases). The length of the CDR3 is 14 residues. Germline-derived CDR1 and CDR2 are SGHRS and YFSETQ. The V gene lost 2 bases and the J gene lost 2 bases, with 11 bases spanning the gap. This chain's CDR3 is CASSFLGGTYEQYF. The CDR3 coding sequence is TGCGCCAGCAGCTTCCTAGGAGGGACCTACGAGCAGTACTTC.

This clonotype was observed a few times. The rearrangement joins TRBV7-2 to TRBJ2-1; 7 nucleotides align to TRBD2. Germline CDR1 SGHTA, CDR2 FQGNSA. The J segment lost 8 bases and the V segment lost 3 bases, leaving 10 bases of the junction unmatched. The CDR3 runs to 15 residues. For the CDR3, the DNA is TGTGCCAGCAGCTTTGGTGGGAGGGCAGTGGATGAGCAGTTCTTC. Translated, it gives CASSFGGRAVDEQFF.

The rearrangement links TRBV28 to TRBJ2-5; D is uncertain. The germline gives CDR1 MDHEN, CDR2 SYDVKM. V lost 4 bases to trimming and J lost 3 bases, with 15 bases between them. The CDR3 is made up of 15 amino acids. The CDR3 nucleotides read TGTGCCAGCAGTTCCCCAAAAGAAGCAAAAGAGACCCAGTACTTC. Translation: CASSSPKEAKETQYF.

This chain links TRBV7-2 with TRBJ2-3; 8 bases match TRBD2. Germline V gene sequence: CDR1 SGHTA, CDR2 FQGNSA. The CDR3 sequence is 16 residues long. J was trimmed by 5 bases and V by 5 bases; bases with no gene match: 12. The CDR3 region has the DNA TGTGCCAGCAGCCCTGGAGCGCCCGGGGGGGGAGATACGCAGTATTTT. It is translated as CASSPGAPGGGDTQYF.

The chain couples TRBV7-9 to TRBJ2-1; D gene ambiguous. This CDR3 is 13 amino acids long. V lost 0 bases and J lost 5, with 5 bases in between. Germline assignment: CDR1 SEHNR and CDR2 FQNEAQ (reference sequence). In nucleotides, the CDR3 is TGTGCCAGCAGCTTAGCGTGGCACAATGAGCAGTTCTTC. Its protein product is CASSLAWHNEQFF.

This clonotype was detected ten times or more. The rearrangement joins TRBV7-8 to TRBJ1-1; D gene uncertain. CDR1 is SGHVS and CDR2 is FQNEAQ in the germline V gene. This CDR3 is built from 11 residues. The V end was cut by 2 bases, the J end by 5 bases, with 3 bases between. The CDR3 DNA reads TGTGCCAGCAGCTTATTGACTGAAGCTTTCTTT. Amino acids: CASSLLTEAFF. The variable domain in full, with the rest retrieved from reference TRBV7-8 and TRBJ1-1, is GAGVSQSPRYKVAKRGQDVALRCDPISGHVSLFWYQQALGQGPEFLTYFQNEAQLDKSGLPSDRFFAERPEGSVSTLKIQRTQQEDSAVYLCASSLLTEAFFGQGTRLTVV.

This clonotype has ten or more counts. The rearrangement joins TRBV29-1 to TRBJ2-1; 8 bases fit TRBD2. The germline CDR1 and CDR2 sequences are SQVTM and ANQGSEA. The CDR3 length is 13 residues. After removal of 6 bases from V and 7 bases from J, the junction contained 8 bases not matched to a gene. The CDR3 coding sequence is TGCAGCGTGCGGGAGGTCCAGGCTAATGAGCAGTTCTTC. Amino acid sequence: CSVREVQANEQFF.

There are many counts of this clonotype. The CDR3 sequence: CASSPAGTFGNTIYF. The CDR3 DNA reads TGTGCCAGCAGCCCTGCCGGGACGTTCGGAAACACCATATATTTT. The chain employs TRBV11-2 and TRBJ1-3, with a weak D call TRBD1 (5 bases). Germline assignment: CDR1 SGHAT and CDR2 FQNNGV. The ends were cut back, 5 bases at V and 4 bases at J, with 15 bases in the middle. This CDR3 is built from 15 residues.

This clonotype was counted many times. V is TRBV6-5 and J is TRBJ1-6, with unresolved D. The CDR3 has 15 amino acids. V gave up 4 bases and J gave up 5 bases, with 12 bases separating them. The germline CDR1 and CDR2 sequences are MNHEY and SVGAGI. The CDR3 region has the DNA TGTGCCAGCAGTTTGATGGCGGTTAATAATTCACCCCTCCACTTT. Translating it yields CASSLMAVNNSPLHF.